Each of the 25 T cell receptor beta chains below was sequenced from the same sample in a study of identical twins. MiXCR, applied by TCRdb to the 5' RACE reads, yields one record per CDR3 protein. The data hold approximately 500,000 distinct CDR3 sequences, with around 15% observed a single time. In addition, the sample was reused for a study of yellow fever vaccine responses in identical twins.

Source material: CD4+ T cells sorted from blood. These receptors were collected from a woman younger than 30 in good health.

This clonotype was counted between two and nine times. V gene TRBV19 combines with J gene TRBJ2-2; no firm D call. The germline V gene encodes CDR1 LNHDA and CDR2 SQIVND (reference sequence). V gave up 2 bases and J gave up 1 base, with 8 bases separating them. The CDR3 is made up of 15 amino acids. The CDR3 here is CASSISRKNTGELFF. The CDR3 DNA reads as TGTGCCAGTAGTATATCTAGGAAGAACACCGGGGAGCTGTTTTTT.

The chain carries TRBV20-1 and TRBJ2-3, with 9 bases that match TRBD2. CDR3 length equals 12 residues. CDR1 is DFQATT and CDR2 is SNEGSKA in the germline V gene (reference sequence). V was clipped by 7 bases and J by 3 bases; unmatched bases: 2. The CDR3 coding sequence is TGCAGTGGCCTAGCGGGGACAGATACGCAGTATTTT. Translation gives CSGLAGTDTQYF.

The table lists this clonotype with a few counts. The rearrangement joins TRBV2 to TRBJ2-5, with D uncertain. This CDR3 comprises 12 residues. V dropped 6 bases and J dropped 2 bases, with 7 bases sitting between them. CDR1 and CDR2 from the germline V gene are SNHLY and FYNNEI. CDR3 sequence: CASRYLQETQYF. The DNA for the CDR3 is TGTGCCAGCAGATATTTACAAGAGACCCAGTACTTC.

J is TRBJ2-2 and V is TRBV20-1; D gene ambiguous. CDR1 and CDR2 (germline): DFQATT, SNEGSKA (reference sequence). The germline V and J ends were trimmed by 5 bases and 0 bases, with 13 bases remaining between them. The length of the CDR3 is 15 residues. This CDR3 reads CSAVPGSANTGELFF. The CDR3 DNA reads as TGCAGTGCTGTCCCGGGTTCCGCGAACACCGGGGAGCTGTTTTTT.

This clonotype has more than one count but fewer than ten. The CDR3 reads CASTRQGGKTQYF. The CDR3 region has the DNA TGTGCCAGCACCAGACAGGGTGGGAAGACCCAGTACTTC. The chain employs TRBV28 and TRBJ2-5, with TRBD1 matching 7 bases. V lost 7 bases and J lost 6; bases outside the gene matches: 8. The CDR3 spans 13 residues. The germline gives CDR1 MDHEN, CDR2 SYDVKM.

The chain is built from TRBV7-9 and TRBJ2-1; D possibly corresponds to TRBD2 (6 bases). Between the trimmed V and J ends, which lost 3 bases and 8 bases, there was a span of 14 bases. Germline assignment: CDR1 SEHNR and CDR2 FQNEAQ (reference sequence). This CDR3 is built from 14 residues. The CDR3 loop reads CASSLRDFRDEQFF. Written as DNA, the CDR3 is TGTGCCAGCAGCTTGAGGGACTTTCGTGATGAGCAGTTCTTC.

This clonotype has just a few counts. The CDR3 DNA is TGCAGCGTAGAGGGACGGACCAACACCGGGGAGCTGTTTTTT. Protein product: CSVEGRTNTGELFF. The rearrangement links TRBV29-1 to TRBJ2-2; perhaps D is TRBD1 or TRBD2 (5 bases each). Between the trimmed V and J ends, which lost 6 bases and 2 bases, there was a span of 13 bases. The CDR3 is 14 residues long. Germline V gene lookup returns CDR1 SQVTM and CDR2 ANQGSEA.

This clonotype was observed a handful of times. The CDR3 DNA reads as TGCGCCAGCAGGGAGGGGACAGGGGGCATTTCCAATGAGCAGTTCTTC. As protein: CASREGTGGISNEQFF. J is TRBJ2-1 and V is TRBV5-1; 12 bases are a match to TRBD1. The V gene's germline CDR1 is SGHRS and CDR2 YFSETQ. The V gene end was trimmed by 5 bases and the J gene end by 6 bases; junction bases not matched to a gene: 9. The CDR3 contains 16 residues.

This clonotype was seen more than once but under ten times. This chain connects TRBV29-1 to TRBJ2-5; D is ambiguous. Deletions cut 4 bases from V and 3 bases from J, with 15 bases between. This CDR3 is built from 14 residues. Germline CDR1 and CDR2: SQVTM and ANQGSEA. CDR3 coding DNA: TGCAGCGTTGGGTTCCGCCGCAGTGAAGAGACCCAGTACTTC. It encodes CSVGFRRSEETQYF.

The sample holds a few counts of this clonotype. At one boundary the junction diverges from the germline segment, which might be a read error. The chain employs TRBV29-1 and TRBJ2-5; tentatively, D is TRBD1 (6 bases). The CDR3 is 15 amino acids. Germline V lookup: CDR1 SQVTM, CDR2 ANQGSEA. The CDR3 reads CSVVSRGLFQETQYF. In DNA, the CDR3 is TGCAGTGTTGTTAGCAGGGGCCTATTCCAAGAGACCCAGTACTTC.

This clonotype occurred a few times. The rearrangement links TRBV20-1 to TRBJ2-3; TRBD2 matches 12 bases. Germline assignment: CDR1 DFQATT and CDR2 SNEGSKA (reference sequence). The CDR3 consists of 13 residues. CDR3 in DNA: TGCGCGAGGACTAGCGGGAACACAGATACGCAGTATTTT. Residues: CARTSGNTDTQYF.

V usage is TRBV11-3 and J usage is TRBJ2-1; 11 nucleotides agree with TRBD1. J gave up 6 bases and V 4 bases, and 5 bases lay outside the gene matches. The CDR3 runs to 15 residues. In germline, CDR1 is SGHNT, CDR2 YENEEA. CDR3 in amino acids: CASSSGTGGSNEQFF. The CDR3 bases are TGTGCCAGCAGCTCCGGGACAGGGGGTTCCAATGAGCAGTTCTTC.

The chain uses TRBV5-6 and TRBJ2-1, with TRBD2 matching over 8 bases. The CDR3 has 15 residues. CDR1 SGHDT and CDR2 YYEEEE come from the germline V gene. V shed 4 bases, J shed 1 base, and the junction held 4 bases outside the gene matches. The chain's CDR3 is CASSKREGSYNEQFF. DNA of the CDR3: TGTGCCAGCAGCAAACGGGAGGGGTCCTACAATGAGCAGTTCTTC.

This clonotype was counted between two and nine times. The chain links TRBV6-1 to TRBJ2-1, with 7 bases identical to TRBD2. This CDR3 has 16 amino acids. Trimming took 5 bases from V and 2 from J; bases not matched to a gene: 9. Germline CDR1 reads MNHNS; CDR2 reads SASEGT. As DNA, the CDR3 is TGTGCCAGCAGTCGCTTAGCGGGTATCACCTACAATGAGCAGTTCTTC. It translates to CASSRLAGITYNEQFF.

This clonotype was detected only a few times. The chain employs TRBV24-1 and TRBJ2-1, with TRBD1 matching 8 bases. Germline V gene lookup returns CDR1 KGHDR and CDR2 SFDVKD. The CDR3 runs 12 residues. With 3 bases clipped from V and 15 bases from J, the junction kept 6 bases outside the gene matches. CDR3 coding DNA: TGTGCCACCAGTGATCGGACAGGGCACCGGTTCTTC. This translates into CATSDRTGHRFF.

This clonotype was found a few times. V gene TRBV28 combines with J gene TRBJ2-3; 7 bases map to TRBD1. J lost 3 bases, V lost 2 bases, and 5 bases had no gene match. Germline V gene data show CDR1 as MDHEN and CDR2 as SYDVKM. The CDR3 is made up of 15 amino acids. CDR3 sequence: CASSLTGVVTDTQYF. The CDR3 nucleotides read TGTGCCAGCAGTTTAACAGGGGTTGTGACAGATACGCAGTATTTT.

The chain employs TRBV7-2 and TRBJ1-1, with a tentative D call TRBD1 (5 bases). Trimming took off 1 base at V and 4 bases at J, with 13 bases between the two ends. Germline V lookup: CDR1 SGHTA, CDR2 FQGNSA. The CDR3 consists of 15 residues. DNA for the CDR3: TGTGCCAGCAGCTTAGTTGGCTGGGGCACCACTGAAGCTTTCTTT. This gives the protein CASSLVGWGTTEAFF.

The sample holds a few counts of this clonotype. The chain carries TRBV10-2 and TRBJ2-5; the match to TRBD2 covers 9 bases. The CDR3 contains 15 residues. V trimming: 4 bases; J trimming: 0 bases; junction bases outside the gene matches: 3. The germline V gene has CDR1 WSHSY and CDR2 SAAADI. In DNA form, the CDR3 reads TGCGCCAGCAGTGTCTCTAGCGGGAACCAAGAGACCCAGTACTTC. Its protein product is CASSVSSGNQETQYF.

This rearrangement joins TRBV5-1 to TRBJ2-1, with TRBD1 identical over 9 bases. From germline, CDR1 is SGHRS and CDR2 YFSETQ. The CDR3 consists of 16 residues. J was trimmed by 4 bases and V by 6 bases; bases with no gene match: 11. The CDR3 loop reads CASTLSGTGTYNEQFF. The CDR3 DNA reads TGCGCCAGCACCCTATCCGGGACAGGGACTTACAATGAGCAGTTCTTC.

The chain has TRBV7-6 and TRBJ2-5; D perhaps matches TRBD1 (6 bases). CDR1 SGHVS and CDR2 FNYEAQ come from the germline V gene. The CDR3 sequence is 14 residues long. Trimming removed 1 base at V and 7 bases at J, with 13 bases between. For the CDR3, the DNA is TGTGCCAGCAGCTTAGTGACAGGACCTAGGACCCAGTACTTC. Its translation: CASSLVTGPRTQYF.

V is TRBV5-1 and J is TRBJ2-7; D not certain. The ends were cut back, 4 bases at V and 0 bases at J, with 14 bases in the middle. The CDR3 has 15 amino acids. Germline loops: CDR1 SGHRS, CDR2 YFSETQ. CDR3 amino acids: CASSVEKLGSYEQYF. As DNA, the CDR3 is TGCGCCAGCAGCGTGGAGAAATTGGGCTCCTACGAGCAGTACTTC.

The V gene is TRBV9, the J gene TRBJ2-5; 9 nucleotides align to TRBD2. Germline trimming cut 1 base from V and 2 bases from J; bases unmatched to any gene: 3. The CDR3 loop spans 15 amino acids. Germline V gives CDR1 SGDLS, CDR2 YYNGEE. The CDR3 coding sequence is TGTGCCAGCAGCGTATCGAGCGGGGGGCAAGAGACCCAGTACTTC. It translates to CASSVSSGGQETQYF. The full variable domain, completed using reference TRBV9 and TRBJ2-5, is DSGVTQTPKHLITATGQRVTLRCSPRSGDLSVYWYQQSLDQGLQFLIQYYNGEERAKGNILERFSAQQFPDLHSELNLSSLELGDSALYFCASSVSSGGQETQYFGPGTRLLVL.

This clonotype has more than one count but fewer than ten. The chain joins TRBV6-1 to TRBJ1-2, with 8 bases that match TRBD1. This CDR3 is 14 amino acids long. Germline assignment: CDR1 MNHNS and CDR2 SASEGT. J gave up 4 bases and V 5 bases, and 6 bases lay outside the gene matches. CDR3 region: CASSKGQGGYGYTF. The CDR3 DNA reads TGTGCCAGCAGTAAAGGACAGGGTGGCTATGGCTACACCTTC.

The CDR3 here is CASSQEEGRTYIQYF. For the CDR3, the DNA is TGTGCCAGCAGCCAAGAAGAGGGCAGAACTTACATTCAGTACTTC. The V call is TRBV3-1, the J call TRBJ2-4; possibly TRBD2 for D (5 bases). CDR3 size: 15 residues. V lost 0 bases and J 8 bases, leaving 14 bases between the germline ends. CDR1 is LGHDT and CDR2 is YNNKEL in the germline V gene (reference sequence).

V is TRBV12-3 or TRBV12-4 and J is TRBJ2-7; 7 bases align to TRBD1. There are 19 residues in the CDR3. The V and J ends lost 0 bases and 2 bases, in that order; junction bases with no gene match: 16. Written as DNA, the CDR3 is TGTGCCAGCAGTTTAGCGTTCCTATGGGACAGCCCGACCCCCTACGAGCAGTACTTC. It is translated as CASSLAFLWDSPTPYEQYF.